This T cell receptor beta chain was retrieved from a study of blood T cell repertoires in COVID-19. Study at large: Samples came from the United States, Italy and Spain, spanning acute and convalescent COVID-19.

CDR1 and CDR2 (germline): SGHDT, YYEEEE. The CDR3 totals 11 residues. V was shortened by 1 base and J by 7 bases, with 3 bases between the two germline ends. Per the study methods: Using reference gene primer amplification, nucleated cell counts were estimated. Assay used: immunoSEQ multiplex PCR; TCRdb lists only in-frame clones, some missing. The DNA gave D and trimming, while V, J and clone size come from that table. The repertoire holds roughly 39,000 clones, with roughly 78% as singletons. The source of this sequence is a man in his sixties or seventies with acute or convalescent COVID-19. The chain links TRBV5-6 to TRBJ2-1; D not certain. Sample: peripheral blood. The CDR3 region has the DNA TGTGCCAGCAGCTTGCGGAATGAGCAGTTCTTC. It is translated as CASSLRNEQFF.